Detailed here is one T cell receptor (beta chain). No cognate antigen has been identified for it. No base-level quality is on record; no much larger clone is a single base apart. The data are from a study of T cells in Graves' hyperthyroidism and ophthalmopathy (dated by TCRdb to about 2019). About the study as a whole: Peripheral blood samples were taken at the time of initial diagnosis, prior to any treatment. To identify distinguishing TCR V-J signatures, a discovery cohort of 95 to 100 patients was used, comprising 40 to 45 with Graves' ophthalmopathy and roughly 60 with stable Graves' hyperthyroidism. Prospective prediction of ophthalmopathy was tested in an independent validation cohort consisting of some 18 hyperthyroidism patients and 15 or so patients who later progressed to ophthalmopathy. The 100 discovery patients were randomly split 7:3 into training and test sets. In about six Graves' hyperthyroidism patients, the study also compared T-cell repertoires from thyroid tissue with T-cell repertoires from blood. Following sampling, methimazole starting at 30 mg daily was given to hyperthyroidism patients, and high-dose intravenous methylprednisolone was given to ophthalmopathy patients. TCR Vbeta CDR3 sequencing of approximately 140 peripheral blood samples (roughly 43 ophthalmopathy, around 80 hyperthyroidism and around 17 progressor patients) is reported in the paper.

Overall study outcomes, separate from this receptor: During validation, the model predicted progression to ophthalmopathy a median of about 5.9 months ahead of onset, with almost 71% sensitivity and 72.22% specificity. Sample size was not statistically predetermined, and blinding of investigators to group allocation was not performed. A 13 V-J signature model separated ophthalmopathy from stable hyperthyroidism, with approximately 86% sensitivity and about 81% specificity in cross-validation and 80%/75% in testing. Most expanded thyroid clonotypes (frequency above 0.001) were also detected in blood, a finding suggesting that blood repertoires may reflect thyroid immune responses.

Graves' hyperthyroidism was defined as stable when no progression to ophthalmopathy occurred over 18 months of follow-up. Hyperthyroidism patients were aged 18 to 65 years and newly diagnosed, with disease duration of less than 2 months. Exclusion was applied to patients with uncontrolled infections, other autoimmune diseases, pregnancy or lactation. Diagnoses were based on clinical symptoms, serum thyroxine and TRAb, thyroid ultrasound and orbital computed tomography. Ficoll-Paque density gradient centrifugation was used to isolate PBMCs from 9.5 to 10 ml of fresh peripheral blood. Trizol reagent was used to extract total RNA, and RNA quality was then checked on an Agilent 2100 Bioanalyzer. The TCR beta CDR3 regions were amplified from RNA transcripts. For the first round of RT-PCR on the TCR CDR3, the HTBI primer set was used together with the Qiagen OneStep RT-PCR kit. Libraries were constructed in a second round of multiplex PCR, after which size selection and purification were carried out. Sequencing of the libraries was done on an Illumina HiSeq2000 using paired-end 100 bp reads. Concerning the study's data processing: Raw data were processed with SOAPnuke, discarding reads with adapters, uncalled bases, mean Phred below 15, or no exact constant-primer or identifier match. COPE v1.2.5 was used to merge the high-quality paired reads, and each unique nucleotide sequence was defined as a clonotype. MiTCR v1.1 was used to align the clonotypes against IMGT TRBV, TRBD and TRBJ reference segments. The analysis included only V-J combinations with a frequency above 0.0001, which together covered 99% to 99.2% of the repertoires. A TCS score was defined as the ratio of F50 (clonal expansion) to E x V (chaos), with BLOSUM62-based TCRdist applied between CDR3 peptides within each V-J. Welch's t-statistics and random forest reduced 450 to 600 V-J features to around 14, which were used in a naive Bayes classifier (R e1071). TCRdb reran the public reads through fastp at Q25 and MiXCR, keeping productive beta chains. Rows are combined by CDR3 protein, so each entry shows the most common genes and DNA. The V and J calls here are based on TCRdb, not the publication. For this sample there are roughly 200,000 distinct CDR3 sequences; about 16% appear just once. The ten largest clones take up 44% of the sample.

Including cysteine and phenylalanine, the CDR3 has 15 amino acids. Just the 45-base CDR3 DNA is kept, in frame starting at base 1. Trimming accounts for 6 bases at V and 0 bases at J, while the number of junction bases matched to no gene is 6. The germline V gene yields SNHLY for CDR1 and FYNNEI for CDR2. The receptor comes from a man aged 40-50 years with Graves' hyperthyroidism. Sequenced input: blood. Here the chain combines TRBV2 and TRBJ2-3; a stretch of 7 junction bases matches TRBD1. The CDR3 here reads CASSGDSASTDTQYF. The nucleotide sequence is given as TGTGCCAGCAGCGGGGACAGTGCCAGCACAGATACGCAGTATTTT.